The 20 T cell receptor beta chains below all came from one sample that was sequenced in a study of shared clonotypes between healthy human individuals. This table comes from immunoSEQ multiplex PCR, and its TCRdb copy is limited to in-frame clones, with some not included. The sample consists of over a million clones, more than 60% of them appearing once. Sequencing was carried out using memory CD4+ T cells sorted from blood. Subset noted: CD45RA-negative fraction. The source of these receptors is a man younger than 30 in good health.

This sequence joins TRBV6-1 and TRBJ1-4, with no clear D. The CDR3 is 15 residues long. Trimming took off 5 bases at V and 7 bases at J, with 17 bases between the two ends. Germline CDR1 reads MNHNS; CDR2 reads SASEGT. The CDR3 here is CASSSEVAKGEKLFF. The CDR3 bases are TGTGCCAGCAGTTCTGAGGTCGCGAAGGGTGAAAAACTGTTTTTT.

Concerning this clone itself: Other DNA sequences in this sample translate to the same CDR3. The chain links TRBV5-4 to TRBJ2-5; 9 bases agree with TRBD1. Germline-derived CDR1 and CDR2 are SGHNT and YYREEE (reference sequence). This CDR3 has 14 residues. V lost 3 bases and J lost 5; bases outside the gene matches: 5. The DNA for the CDR3 is TGTGCCAGCAGCTCAACAGGGGGCCGGGAGACCCAGTACTTC. Translated, it gives CASSSTGGRETQYF.

This chain uses TRBV5-1 with TRBJ2-7; perhaps D is TRBD1 or TRBD2 (5 bases each). Germline CDR1 and CDR2: SGHRS and YFSETQ. The germline V and J ends were trimmed by 3 bases and 5 bases, with 24 bases remaining between them. The length of the CDR3 is 17 residues. CDR3 in DNA: TGCGCCAGCAGCTATCTGAAAACCGGGACCGCCCCCAACGAGCAGTACTTC. Residues: CASSYLKTGTAPNEQYF.

CDR3 amino acids: CAIGLRGEETQYF. The DNA of the CDR3 is TGTGCCATCGGACTACGGGGCGAAGAGACCCAGTACTTC. The gene calls are TRBV10-3 and TRBJ2-5; weak D call: TRBD2 (6 bases). CDR3 length: 13 amino acids. Germline CDR1 is ENHRY and CDR2 is SYGVKD. V was clipped by 8 bases and J by 3 bases, with 13 bases between them.

The chain uses TRBV6-1 and TRBJ2-3; perhaps TRBD1 as D (5 bases). The V end lost 7 bases, the J end lost 1 base, and 12 bases lay between the germline ends. Germline V gives CDR1 MNHNS, CDR2 SASEGT. The CDR3 contains 14 residues. This CDR3 is CASNLVGGTDTQYF. The CDR3 DNA is TGTGCCAGCAACCTAGTAGGGGGCACAGATACGCAGTATTTT.

This chain links TRBV27 with TRBJ1-6; 8 positions agree with TRBD1. With V trimmed by 3 bases and J by 6 bases, 10 bases remained unmatched. Per germline, CDR1 MNHEY and CDR2 SMNVEV (reference sequence). The CDR3 sequence is 17 residues long. In DNA, the CDR3 is TGTGCCAGCAGTTTGAACCCTCCCACAGGGGGTAATTCACCCCTCCACTTT. It yields the protein CASSLNPPTGGNSPLHF.

Remarks on this clone: Other DNA sequences of this sample code for an identical CDR3. The V gene is TRBV2, the J gene TRBJ2-5; D not resolved. Germline CDR1 is SNHLY and CDR2 is FYNNEI. Trimming took 5 bases from V and 4 from J, leaving 2 bases between them. This CDR3 contains 10 residues. The CDR3 DNA follows: TGTGCCAGCAGTTTAGAGACCCAGTACTTC. Encoded protein: CASSLETQYF.

About this clone: A much larger clone lies a single base off, so this may be a read error. The CDR3 here is CASSLDRGSYEQYF. DNA for the CDR3: TGTGCCAGCAGCCTGGACAGGGGCTCCTACGAGCAGTACTTC. The J gene is TRBJ2-7, the V gene TRBV4-2; TRBD1 agrees at 9 bases. The CDR3 has 14 amino acids. J gave up 0 bases and V 4 bases, and 1 base lay outside the gene matches. The germline V gene encodes CDR1 LGHNA and CDR2 YNFKEQ.

This chain connects TRBV18 to TRBJ1-4; maybe TRBD1 (5 bases). Germline V gives CDR1 KGHSH, CDR2 LQKENI. CDR3 length: 14 residues. With 0 bases removed from V and 5 bases from J, the gap between germline ends came to 7 bases. CDR3 DNA sequence: TGTGCCAGCTCACCACCGTCAGGGAATGAAAAACTGTTTTTT. It specifies CASSPPSGNEKLFF.

This clone occurred a few times. V and J are TRBV28 and TRBJ2-5, with TRBD1 identical over 10 bases. This CDR3 spans 14 amino acids. The germline V gene encodes CDR1 MDHEN and CDR2 SYDVKM. After removal of 6 bases from V and 5 bases from J, the junction contained 6 bases not matched to a gene. The CDR3 protein is CASRLGQGVETQYF. The DNA for the CDR3 is TGTGCCAGCAGACTAGGACAGGGGGTCGAGACCCAGTACTTC.

The rearrangement uses TRBV6-1 and TRBJ2-5, with D possibly TRBD2 on 5 matching bases. The V end lost 6 bases, the J end lost 2 bases, and 16 bases lay between the germline ends. Per the germline V gene, CDR1 is MNHNS and CDR2 is SASEGT. This CDR3 is built from 15 residues. As DNA, the CDR3 is TGTGCCAGCAGGGACGGACTTCTTTGGCAAGAGACCCAGTACTTC. Protein: CASRDGLLWQETQYF.

The chain is built from TRBV19 and TRBJ1-6; 8 nucleotides match TRBD1. V was pared by 7 bases and J by 7 bases, with 6 bases of the junction left unmatched. CDR1 and CDR2 (germline): LNHDA, SQIVND (reference sequence). The CDR3 is 14 amino acids. CDR3 region: CASNRDRTNSPLHF. CDR3 DNA sequence: TGTGCCAGTAACCGGGACAGGACAAATTCACCCCTCCACTTT.

This clone has only a few counts. The chain carries TRBV29-1 and TRBJ2-5; 13 positions agree with TRBD2. The CDR3 has 16 amino acids. With V trimmed by 0 bases and J by 5 bases, 6 bases remained unmatched. Looked up from germline, CDR1 is SQVTM and CDR2 is ANQGSEA. This CDR3 reads CSVEDQGLAGVETQYF. CDR3 coding DNA: TGCAGCGTTGAAGATCAAGGACTAGCGGGGGTGGAGACCCAGTACTTC.

The V gene is TRBV25-1, the J gene TRBJ1-4; D unresolved. CDR1 is MGHDK, CDR2 SYGVNS, per germline. Trimming took off 6 bases at V and 6 bases at J, with 11 bases between the two ends. There are 13 residues in the CDR3. The CDR3 coding sequence is TGTGCCAGCAGCGCGGGCTCAGATGAAAAACTGTTTTTT. Its translation is CASSAGSDEKLFF.

To note about this clone: Within the sample, other DNA sequences also encode this same CDR3. This chain connects TRBV7-2 to TRBJ2-7, with D unresolved. Germline lookup yields CDR1 SGHTA and CDR2 FQGNSA. This CDR3 has 11 residues. Trimming shortened V by 5 bases and J by 3 bases, and 5 bases separated the two germline ends. The CDR3 region has the DNA TGTGCCAGCAGCCGGAGCTACGAGCAGTACTTC. Amino acids: CASSRSYEQYF.

The chain uses TRBV7-2 and TRBJ2-7; 13 bases line up with TRBD2. Trimming took 2 bases from V and 6 from J; bases not matched to a gene: 7. The CDR3 has 16 residues. CDR1 and CDR2 from the germline V gene are SGHTA and FQGNSA. The CDR3 sequence: CASSLQARTSGSEQYF. CDR3 in DNA: TGTGCCAGCAGCTTACAGGCAAGGACTAGCGGGAGCGAGCAGTACTTC.

The DNA of the CDR3 is TGCGCCAGCAGTGGGGGGAGAGGTAACACCGGGGAGCTGTTTTTT. It is translated as CASSGGRGNTGELFF. The chain recombines TRBV5-1 with TRBJ2-2; D may be TRBD2 (6 bases). This CDR3 contains 15 residues. Germline loops: CDR1 SGHRS, CDR2 YFSETQ. Trimming removed 5 bases from V and 2 bases from J, with 13 bases in between.

This clone was seen more than once but under ten times. The CDR3 nucleotides read TGCGCCAGCAGCTTGGCCCTTCCCTCTTCTGGAGTCGAGCAGTACTTC. Translated: CASSLALPSSGVEQYF. This sequence joins TRBV5-1 and TRBJ2-7; D unresolved. CDR1 and CDR2 (germline): SGHRS, YFSETQ. CDR3 length: 16 amino acids. V shed 0 bases and J shed 6 bases, with 19 bases lying between them.

To note about this clone: Within the sample, other DNA sequences also encode this same CDR3. This chain uses TRBV5-6 with TRBJ2-3; D is unclear. Germline V lookup: CDR1 SGHDT, CDR2 YYEEEE. V gave up 4 bases and J gave up 5 bases, with 8 bases separating them. CDR3 length equals 12 residues. The CDR3 is CASSPRLDTQYF. The CDR3 DNA reads TGTGCCAGCAGCCCGAGGTTAGATACGCAGTATTTT.

V and J are TRBV18 and TRBJ2-1, with D perhaps matching TRBD2 (6 bases). V was trimmed by 3 bases and J by 14 bases, leaving 17 bases between them. CDR1 is KGHSH, CDR2 LQKENI, per germline. The CDR3 contains 13 residues. CDR3 sequence: CASSPDVGWGEFF. CDR3 coding DNA: TGTGCCAGCTCACCCGATGTTGGCTGGGGGGAGTTCTTC.